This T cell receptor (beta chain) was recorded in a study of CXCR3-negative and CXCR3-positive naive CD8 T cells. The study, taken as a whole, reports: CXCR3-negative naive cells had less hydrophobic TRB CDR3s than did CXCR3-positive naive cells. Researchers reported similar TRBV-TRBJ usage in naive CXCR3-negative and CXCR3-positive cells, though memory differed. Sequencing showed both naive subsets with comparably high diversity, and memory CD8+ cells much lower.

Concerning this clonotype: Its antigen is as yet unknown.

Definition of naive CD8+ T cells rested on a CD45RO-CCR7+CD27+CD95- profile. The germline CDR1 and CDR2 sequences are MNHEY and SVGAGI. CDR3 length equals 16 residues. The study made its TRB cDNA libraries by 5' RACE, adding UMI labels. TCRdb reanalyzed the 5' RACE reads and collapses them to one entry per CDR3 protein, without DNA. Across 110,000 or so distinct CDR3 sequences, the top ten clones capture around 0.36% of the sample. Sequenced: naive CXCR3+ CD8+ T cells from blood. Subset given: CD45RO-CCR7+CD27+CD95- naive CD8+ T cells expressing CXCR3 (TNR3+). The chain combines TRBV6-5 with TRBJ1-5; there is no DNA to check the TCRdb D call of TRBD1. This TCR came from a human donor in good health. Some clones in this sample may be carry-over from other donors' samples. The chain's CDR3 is CASRRAGTGFNQPQHF.